The 26 T cell receptor beta chains reported below all come from one sample, sequenced in a study of blood T cell repertoires in COVID-19. Only in-frame clones appear in the TCRdb table, and some are missing; sequencing was by immunoSEQ multiplex PCR. The table has 200,000 to 250,000 clones, roughly 85% seen once; the top ten hold about 4.8%. Sequencing input: PBMCs or T cells enriched from blood (not recorded which). The receptors derive from a woman between 50 and 59 years old who had been exposed to COVID-19.

J is TRBJ1-5 and V is TRBV13, with a possible D match to TRBD1 (5 bases). The germline gives CDR1 PRHDT, CDR2 FYEKMQ (reference sequence). Trimming removed 0 bases from V and 7 bases from J, with 10 bases in between. The CDR3 covers 14 residues. The CDR3 protein is CASSLGLGGQPQHF. As DNA, the CDR3 is TGTGCCAGCAGCTTAGGCCTTGGGGGGCAGCCCCAGCATTTT.

The chain uses TRBV15 and TRBJ2-7, with a weak D call TRBD1 (6 bases). Germline CDR1 LNHNV, CDR2 YYDKDF (reference sequence). The CDR3 has 17 amino acids. Trimming cost V 2 bases and J 2 bases, with 19 bases left between them. The CDR3 coding sequence is TGTGCCACCAGCAGACCGGTAGGGCCAGGGGTTACCTACGAGCAGTACTTC. Translating gives CATSRPVGPGVTYEQYF.

V is TRBV2 and J is TRBJ2-5; TRBD1 might be the D (6 bases). This CDR3 spans 16 amino acids. The V end was cut by 2 bases, the J end by 3 bases, with 16 bases between. The germline V gene has CDR1 SNHLY and CDR2 FYNNEI. CDR3 in amino acids: CASSEPQGKGKETQYF. CDR3 DNA sequence: TGTGCCAGCAGTGAACCCCAGGGGAAGGGGAAAGAGACCCAGTACTTC.

The rearrangement joins TRBV5-1 to TRBJ1-2, with D maybe TRBD1 (5 bases). Trimming shortened V by 1 base and J by 7 bases, and 11 bases separated the two germline ends. Per the germline V gene, CDR1 is SGHRS and CDR2 is YFSETQ. The CDR3 spans 13 residues. In DNA, the CDR3 is TGCGCCAGCAGCTTGAGGGGTGACGGTGGCTACACCTTC. This translates into CASSLRGDGGYTF.

The rearrangement joins TRBV24-1 to TRBJ1-2; D is ambiguous. V was clipped by 10 bases and J by 4 bases, with 12 bases between them. The CDR3 loop spans 12 amino acids. Germline CDR1 reads KGHDR; CDR2 reads SFDVKD. This chain's CDR3 is CATEDYIYGYTF. For the CDR3, the DNA is TGTGCCACGGAGGACTATATCTATGGCTACACCTTC.

This clone showed up just once. The chain is built from TRBV11-2 and TRBJ1-3; D perhaps matches TRBD1 (6 bases). The CDR3 length is 16 residues. The V gene lost 3 bases and the J gene lost 3 bases, with 15 bases spanning the gap. Germline-derived CDR1 and CDR2 are SGHAT and FQNNGV. CDR3 in amino acids: CASSFYALTGGNTIYF. The DNA for the CDR3 is TGTGCCAGCAGCTTTTATGCTTTGACAGGTGGAAACACCATATATTTT.

The V and J genes are TRBV11-2 and TRBJ2-3, with a possible D match to TRBD2 (6 bases). V gave up 7 bases and J gave up 1 base, with 18 bases separating them. The CDR3 runs 16 residues. In germline, CDR1 is SGHAT, CDR2 FQNNGV. CDR3 region: CASTRGTPKRTDTQYF. The CDR3, as DNA: TGTGCCAGCACCAGAGGGACTCCGAAACGCACAGATACGCAGTATTTT. Full variable domain (outside the CDR3, taken from reference TRBV11-2 and TRBJ2-3): EAGVAQSPRYKIIEKRQSVAFWCNPISGHATLYWYQQILGQGPKLLIQFQNNGVVDDSQLPKDRFSAERLKGVDSTLKIQPAKLEDSAVYLCASTRGTPKRTDTQYFGPGTRLTVL.

CDR3 protein: CAISESRGGQPQHF. CDR3 bases: TGTGCCATCAGTGAGTCAAGGGGAGGCCAGCCCCAGCATTTT. The J gene is TRBJ1-5, the V gene TRBV10-3, with D possibly TRBD1 on 5 matching bases. V shed 0 bases and J shed 7 bases, with 10 bases lying between them. CDR3 length: 14 residues. Germline V CDR1 and CDR2: ENHRY, SYGVKD.

This sequence joins TRBV6-5 and TRBJ1-1, with 9 nucleotides matching TRBD1. CDR1 MNHEY and CDR2 SVGAGI come from the germline V gene. This CDR3 region has 14 residues. V dropped 6 bases and J dropped 6; count of bases not matched to a gene: 8. The CDR3 nucleotides are TGTGCCAGCAGCCTTGGACAGGGGATACCTGAAGCTTTCTTT. Its translation: CASSLGQGIPEAFF.

V gene TRBV4-2 combines with J gene TRBJ1-2; 7 positions agree with TRBD1. This CDR3 region has 15 residues. Trimming took 3 bases from V and 6 from J; bases not matched to a gene: 10. The V gene's germline CDR1 is LGHNA and CDR2 YNFKEQ. In DNA form, the CDR3 reads TGTGCCAGCAGCCATAGACAGGGATTGGAAGATGGCTACACCTTC. Translation gives CASSHRQGLEDGYTF.

This rearrangement joins TRBV5-1 to TRBJ1-5; D not resolved. The CDR3 has 13 residues. V gave up 0 bases and J gave up 3 bases, with 4 bases separating them. Per germline, CDR1 SGHRS and CDR2 YFSETQ. This chain's CDR3 is CASSLGDNQPQHF. CDR3 nucleotide sequence: TGCGCCAGCAGCTTGGGAGACAATCAGCCCCAGCATTTT.

This chain links TRBV4-3 with TRBJ1-2; D remains unclear. V was pared by 0 bases and J by 7 bases, with 6 bases between. The CDR3 contains 12 residues. Germline CDR1 and CDR2: LGHNA and YSLEER. CDR3 amino acids: CASSQDRSGYTF. The CDR3 bases are TGCGCCAGCAGCCAAGACAGATCTGGCTACACCTTC.

DNA for the CDR3: TGTGCCAGCAGCTTCGGACAGTCGAACACTGAAGCTTTCTTT. Translation: CASSFGQSNTEAFF. The chain couples TRBV7-8 to TRBJ1-1; the D gene is possibly TRBD1 (6 bases). V was cut by 3 bases and J by 1 base, with 9 bases left in between. Germline V lookup: CDR1 SGHVS, CDR2 FQNEAQ. There are 14 residues in the CDR3.

The chain has TRBV6-5 and TRBJ2-3; D unresolved. The CDR3 covers 13 residues. Germline CDR1 reads MNHEY; CDR2 reads SVGAGI. Between the trimmed V and J ends, which lost 6 bases and 4 bases, there was a span of 11 bases. The CDR3 loop is CASSRSGADTQYF. DNA of the CDR3: TGTGCCAGCAGCCGATCCGGAGCAGATACGCAGTATTTT.

The chain employs TRBV15 and TRBJ2-5, with D maybe TRBD2 (7 bases). V lost 1 base to trimming and J lost 6 bases, with 12 bases between them. Germline V gene sequence: CDR1 LNHNV, CDR2 YYDKDF (reference sequence). The CDR3 runs to 14 residues. CDR3 DNA: TGTGCCACCAGCAGAGGGGGGGGCGGGAAGACCCAGTACTTC. Its translation: CATSRGGGGKTQYF.

The chain uses TRBV5-1 and TRBJ2-1; tentatively, D is TRBD2 (5 bases). Germline V CDR1 and CDR2: SGHRS, YFSETQ. The CDR3 has 14 amino acids. The ends were cut back, 4 bases at V and 0 bases at J, with 8 bases in the middle. The CDR3 protein is CASSPGDSYNEQFF. CDR3 DNA sequence: TGCGCCAGCAGCCCCGGGGACTCCTACAATGAGCAGTTCTTC.

This clone has a handful of counts. This chain uses TRBV6-4 with TRBJ2-1, with TRBD2 identical over 12 bases. J lost 4 bases, V lost 0 bases, and 4 bases had no gene match. CDR1 MRHNA and CDR2 SNTAGT come from the germline V gene. The CDR3 covers 17 residues. This CDR3 is CASSDSASGGDYNEQFF. The DNA of the CDR3 is TGTGCCAGCAGTGACTCGGCTAGCGGGGGGGATTACAATGAGCAGTTCTTC.

CDR3 amino acids: CAISESRGGTGTEAFF. CDR3 coding DNA: TGTGCCATCAGTGAGTCAAGGGGGGGGACGGGCACTGAAGCTTTCTTT. The V gene is TRBV10-3, the J gene TRBJ1-1, with D perhaps matching TRBD1 (6 bases). Germline V lookup: CDR1 ENHRY, CDR2 SYGVKD. The CDR3 runs 16 residues. With 0 bases removed from V and 4 bases from J, the gap between germline ends came to 15 bases.

The J gene is TRBJ2-3, the V gene TRBV29-1; maybe TRBD1 (6 bases). V was shortened by 7 bases and J by 2 bases, with 10 bases between the two germline ends. CDR3 length equals 12 residues. Germline V gene data show CDR1 as SQVTM and CDR2 as ANQGSEA. The CDR3 is CSADRYTDTQYF. In DNA, the CDR3 is TGCAGCGCCGACAGGTACACAGATACGCAGTATTTT.

The rearrangement uses TRBV5-6 and TRBJ2-7; TRBD1 matches 8 bases. The ends lost 0 bases at V and 4 bases at J; junction bases unmatched: 9. This CDR3 is built from 16 residues. Germline CDR1 SGHDT, CDR2 YYEEEE. The CDR3 nucleotides read TGTGCCAGCAGCTTGGGATGGCAGGGGGCGAGTTACGAGCAGTACTTC. Translation: CASSLGWQGASYEQYF.

This clone is a singleton in its sample. The V and J genes are TRBV19 and TRBJ1-3; a weak D match, TRBD1 (5 bases). The V gene's germline CDR1 is LNHDA and CDR2 SQIVND (reference sequence). Trimming pared 5 bases from V and 1 base from J, leaving 9 bases between. CDR3 size: 14 residues. The CDR3: CASSDTGSGNTIYF. CDR3 DNA: TGTGCCAGTAGTGATACAGGATCTGGAAACACCATATATTTT.

V gene TRBV5-1 combines with J gene TRBJ2-2; weak D call: TRBD1 (6 bases). This CDR3 has 16 residues. V dropped 0 bases and J dropped 5 bases, with 14 bases sitting between them. Germline V CDR1 and CDR2: SGHRS, YFSETQ. DNA of the CDR3: TGCGCCAGCAGCTTGGGGACAGATACCCTTACCGGGGAGCTGTTTTTT. As protein: CASSLGTDTLTGELFF.

V is TRBV6-5 and J is TRBJ2-5; D call uncertain. V lost 6 bases and J lost 7, with 12 bases in between. The CDR3 is 12 amino acids. Germline V gene data show CDR1 as MNHEY and CDR2 as SVGAGI. CDR3 sequence: CASRWALGTQYF. The CDR3 nucleotides read TGTGCCAGCAGGTGGGCATTAGGGACCCAGTACTTC.

The V and J genes are TRBV12-5 and TRBJ1-2; D not resolved. Germline CDR1 reads LGHNT; CDR2 reads FRNRAP. The CDR3 is 14 residues long. Trimming removed 3 bases from V and 4 bases from J, with 12 bases in between. This CDR3 reads CASGFATGSYGYTF. The CDR3 bases are TGTGCTAGTGGTTTCGCCACGGGGAGCTATGGCTACACCTTC.

V is TRBV19 and J is TRBJ1-1, with D possibly matching TRBD1 (5 bases). Germline V gene sequence: CDR1 LNHDA, CDR2 SQIVND (reference sequence). The CDR3 sequence is 14 residues long. V dropped 5 bases and J dropped 3 bases, with 13 bases sitting between them. CDR3 sequence reads: CASSLRGGYTEAFF. DNA for the CDR3: TGTGCCAGTAGTCTCCGGGGGGGATACACTGAAGCTTTCTTT.

This clone was seen a handful of times. The chain couples TRBV24-1 to TRBJ2-3; 9 bases map to TRBD2. Germline V gene sequence: CDR1 KGHDR, CDR2 SFDVKD. V lost 1 base and J lost 0; bases outside the gene matches: 16. This CDR3 is 21 amino acids long. The CDR3 nucleotides are TGTGCCACCAGTGATTTCTCGGGTAGCGGGGGCGGTTATTCTAGCACAGATACGCAGTATTTT. Protein product: CATSDFSGSGGGYSSTDTQYF.